One sample yielded the 17 T cell receptor beta chains listed below, sequenced in a study of blood T cell repertoires in COVID-19. The assay was immunoSEQ multiplex PCR, and TCRdb's table has in-frame clones only and misses some. Of about 400,000 clones in the sample, 85% to 90% were seen once. The sequencing input was PBMCs or T cells enriched from blood (not recorded which). These receptors were obtained from a woman aged 25-40 years who had recovered from COVID-19.

The chain employs TRBV6-5 and TRBJ1-5; 9 bases map to TRBD1. Per the germline V gene, CDR1 is MNHEY and CDR2 is SVGAGI. The CDR3 runs 13 residues. Losses at the gene ends were 4 bases for V and 7 bases for J; bases not matched to a gene: 2. The CDR3 DNA sequence: TGTGCCAGCAGTTCGACAGGGGGACAGCCCCAGCATTTT. It codes for CASSSTGGQPQHF.

The chain employs TRBV7-2 and TRBJ2-2; D is undetermined. V lost 6 bases to trimming and J lost 4 bases, with 15 bases between them. The V gene's germline CDR1 is SGHTA and CDR2 FQGNSA. The CDR3 sequence is 15 residues long. The CDR3: CASRQDWSPTGELFF. Here the CDR3 DNA reads TGTGCCAGCAGACAAGACTGGTCGCCCACCGGGGAGCTGTTTTTT.

This chain joins TRBV24-1 and TRBJ2-3, with TRBD2 matching 10 bases. CDR1 and CDR2 (germline): KGHDR, SFDVKD. The CDR3 is made up of 16 amino acids. J gave up 4 bases and V 3 bases, and 6 bases lay outside the gene matches. CDR3 DNA: TGTGCCACCAGTGATGCCCTAGCGGGAGCAGCAGATACGCAGTATTTT. Translated: CATSDALAGAADTQYF.

V and J are TRBV6-5 and TRBJ2-7, with a weak D call TRBD1 (6 bases). Germline CDR1 MNHEY, CDR2 SVGAGI. This CDR3 has 11 amino acids. Trimming shortened V by 7 bases and J by 12 bases, and 16 bases separated the two germline ends. The CDR3 DNA follows: TGTGCCAGCAATAGAGGGGGTTGGCTGTACTTC. It codes for CASNRGGWLYF.

The chain uses TRBV20-1 and TRBJ1-6; 9 bases align to TRBD1. The CDR3 loop spans 14 amino acids. V trimming: 3 bases; J trimming: 10 bases; junction bases outside the gene matches: 7. Per the germline V gene, CDR1 is DFQATT and CDR2 is SNEGSKA (reference sequence). CDR3 region: CSASRTGGGSPLHF. The CDR3 DNA reads TGCAGTGCTAGTCGAACAGGGGGCGGGTCACCCCTCCACTTT.

CDR3 DNA sequence: TGTGCCAGCTCACCACAGGGGGCACGGCAGCCCCAGCATTTT. Translating gives CASSPQGARQPQHF. The gene calls are TRBV18 and TRBJ1-5, with 7 bases that match TRBD1. This CDR3 is 14 amino acids long. Germline CDR1 KGHSH, CDR2 LQKENI. Trimming took 1 base from V and 7 from J; bases not matched to a gene: 4.

The V call is TRBV19, the J call TRBJ1-1, with no clear D. V was clipped by 7 bases and J by 0 bases, with 12 bases between them. The CDR3 totals 14 residues. CDR1 and CDR2 from the germline V gene are LNHDA and SQIVND (reference sequence). CDR3 bases: TGTGCCAGTACTCTTGGAGCTTTGAACACTGAAGCTTTCTTT. Protein sequence: CASTLGALNTEAFF.

The chain links TRBV6-5 to TRBJ2-6; TRBD2 is a possible D gene (6 bases). Trimming took 2 bases from V and 0 from J, leaving 8 bases between them. Germline CDR1 reads MNHEY; CDR2 reads SVGAGI. This CDR3 has 16 residues. The CDR3 here is CASSYGGASGANVLTF. Here the CDR3 DNA reads TGTGCCAGCAGTTACGGAGGGGCCTCTGGGGCCAACGTCCTGACTTTC.

This clone is a singleton in its sample. The rearrangement links TRBV7-8 to TRBJ1-1; D not resolved. The CDR3 is made up of 17 amino acids. Germline CDR1 reads SGHVS; CDR2 reads FQNEAQ. Trimming stripped 4 bases from V and 0 bases from J, with 18 bases between. CDR3 nucleotide sequence: TGTGCCAGCAGCTATAGCCCGGGGATTCTAATGAACACTGAAGCTTTCTTT. The encoded protein is CASSYSPGILMNTEAFF.

This chain joins TRBV2 and TRBJ2-7; 10 nucleotides match TRBD1. Germline CDR1 SNHLY, CDR2 FYNNEI. V gave up 4 bases and J gave up 1 base; unmatched junction bases: 4. This CDR3 has 15 residues. DNA for the CDR3: TGTGCCAGCAGTGTTCCGGGACAGGGGTCCTACGAGCAGTACTTC. It is translated as CASSVPGQGSYEQYF. Full variable domain (rest looked up from reference TRBV2 and TRBJ2-7): EPEVTQTPSHQVTQMGQEVILRCVPISNHLYFYWYRQILGQKVEFLVSFYNNEISEKSEIFDDQFSVERPDGSNFTLKIRSTKLEDSAMYFCASSVPGQGSYEQYFGPGTRLTVT.

The chain joins TRBV6-5 to TRBJ2-2; no firm D call. V lost 2 bases and J lost 5, with 6 bases in between. Looked up from germline, CDR1 is MNHEY and CDR2 is SVGAGI. This CDR3 contains 13 residues. The CDR3 DNA is TGTGCCAGCAGTTACGGAGTAACCGGGGAGCTGTTTTTT. Encoded protein: CASSYGVTGELFF.

The rearrangement links TRBV5-8 to TRBJ1-2, with D unclear. The CDR3 runs to 11 residues. CDR1 is SGHTS, CDR2 YDEGEE, per germline. V lost 2 bases and J 5 bases, leaving 4 bases between the germline ends. The CDR3 sequence is CASSFGYGYTF. The CDR3 DNA is TGTGCCAGCAGCTTCGGGTATGGCTACACCTTC.

CDR3 sequence: CASSPRGLAGLINEQFF. The CDR3 DNA follows: TGTGCCAGCAGCCCCCGGGGACTAGCGGGATTAATAAATGAGCAGTTCTTC. The rearrangement joins TRBV9 to TRBJ2-1; TRBD2 matches 13 bases. Germline assignment: CDR1 SGDLS and CDR2 YYNGEE. The CDR3 consists of 17 residues. V lost 4 bases, J lost 7 bases, and 11 bases stayed unmatched.

The CDR3 loop reads CASSLVGSRGLFF. CDR3 nucleotides: TGTGCCAGCAGCTTAGTGGGGAGTCGAGGGCTGTTTTTT. The J gene is TRBJ2-2, the V gene TRBV11-2, with TRBD2 as a possible D gene (5 bases). Per germline, CDR1 SGHAT and CDR2 FQNNGV. This CDR3 is built from 13 residues. V lost 1 base and J 13 bases, leaving 13 bases between the germline ends.

The sample holds one count of this clone. The chain recombines TRBV2 with TRBJ1-6; D unresolved. The CDR3 consists of 14 residues. CDR1 SNHLY and CDR2 FYNNEI come from the germline V gene. Trimming removed 8 bases at V and 9 bases at J, with 17 bases between. CDR3 sequence (DNA): TGTGCCAGCGAACTCCGGGATGCGATTTCACCCCTCCACTTT. This gives the protein CASELRDAISPLHF.

The gene calls are TRBV6-5 and TRBJ2-3; 10 bases are shared with TRBD2. Per germline, CDR1 MNHEY and CDR2 SVGAGI. Unmatched junction bases numbered 2, after V lost 0 bases and J lost 2 bases. The length of the CDR3 is 16 residues. Here the CDR3 reads CASSYSTSGPTDTQYF. Written as DNA, the CDR3 is TGTGCCAGCAGTTACTCGACTAGCGGGCCCACAGATACGCAGTATTTT.

The chain uses TRBV3-1 (or the pseudogene TRBV3-2) and TRBJ1-2; a possible D gene is TRBD1 (6 bases). CDR3 size: 15 residues. Per germline, CDR1 LGHDT and CDR2 YNNKEL (reference sequence). Trimming pared 4 bases from V and 4 bases from J, leaving 16 bases between. The CDR3 region is CASSPEGVGSYGYTF. The CDR3 DNA is TGTGCCAGCAGCCCTGAGGGGGTGGGGAGCTATGGCTACACCTTC.